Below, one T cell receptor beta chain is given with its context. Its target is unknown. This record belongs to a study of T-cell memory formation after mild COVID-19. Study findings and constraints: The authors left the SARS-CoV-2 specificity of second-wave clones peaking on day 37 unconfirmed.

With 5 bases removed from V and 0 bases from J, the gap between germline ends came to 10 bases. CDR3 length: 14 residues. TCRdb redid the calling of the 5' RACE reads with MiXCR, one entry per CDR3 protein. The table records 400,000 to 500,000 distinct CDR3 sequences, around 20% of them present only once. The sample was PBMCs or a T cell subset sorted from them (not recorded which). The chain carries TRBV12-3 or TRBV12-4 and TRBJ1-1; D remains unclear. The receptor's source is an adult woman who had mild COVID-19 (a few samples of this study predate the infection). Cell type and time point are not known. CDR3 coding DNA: TGTGCCAGCAGTCCTTCTAAGGTGAACACTGAAGCTTTCTTT. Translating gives CASSPSKVNTEAFF.